This T cell receptor (beta chain) was retrieved from a study of blood T cell repertoires in COVID-19. Study-level information: Some COVID-19 samples were acute and others convalescent; all came from the United States, Italy and Spain. PBMCs, B-cell-depleted T cells, or T cells provided the cDNA or gDNA that made up the material.

The V gene lost 0 bases and the J gene lost 2 bases, with 13 bases spanning the gap. Germline CDR1 SGHRS, CDR2 YFSETQ. The CDR3 is 16 amino acids. A few counts support this clone. The authors' processing: For nucleated cells, counts were estimated from reference gene primer amplification. Data came from immunoSEQ multiplex PCR; TCRdb stores just in-frame clones and leaves some out. The V and J calls and clone size come from that table; D and trimming were worked out from the DNA. This sample has some 13,000 clones, with 75% to 85% found just once. J is TRBJ2-3 and V is TRBV5-1; a weak D match, TRBD2 (5 bases). The material sequenced was peripheral blood. The TCR comes from a human donor in a cohort sampled during active COVID-19. CDR3 sequence: CASSLGTSGLTDTQYF. DNA of the CDR3: TGCGCCAGCAGCTTGGGGACCAGCGGACTCACAGATACGCAGTATTTT. The full variable domain, completed using reference TRBV5-1 and TRBJ2-3, is KAGVTQTPRYLIKTRGQQVTLSCSPISGHRSVSWYQQTPGQGLQFLFEYFSETQRNKGNFPGRFSGRQFSNSRSEMNVSTLELGDSALYLCASSLGTSGLTDTQYFGPGTRLTVL.